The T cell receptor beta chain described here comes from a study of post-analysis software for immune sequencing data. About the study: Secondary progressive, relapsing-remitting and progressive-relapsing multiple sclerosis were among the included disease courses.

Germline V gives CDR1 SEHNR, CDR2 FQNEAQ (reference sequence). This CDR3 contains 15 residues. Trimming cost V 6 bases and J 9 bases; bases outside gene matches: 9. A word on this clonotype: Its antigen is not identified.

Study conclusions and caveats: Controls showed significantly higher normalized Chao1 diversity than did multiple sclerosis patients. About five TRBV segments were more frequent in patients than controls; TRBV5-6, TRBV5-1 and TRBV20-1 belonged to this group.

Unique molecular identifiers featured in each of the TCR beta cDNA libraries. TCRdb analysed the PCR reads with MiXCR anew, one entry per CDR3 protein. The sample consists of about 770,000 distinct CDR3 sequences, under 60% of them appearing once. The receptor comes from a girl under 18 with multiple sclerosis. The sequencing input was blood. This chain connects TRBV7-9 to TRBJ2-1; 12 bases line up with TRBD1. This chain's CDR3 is CASSYPGQGAAEQFF. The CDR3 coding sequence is TGTGCCAGCAGTTATCCGGGACAGGGGGCGGCTGAGCAGTTCTTC.